The source of this T cell receptor beta chain is a study of blood T cells in healthy people across ages. Next came a second PCR, run for roughly 6 to 11 cycles, which used a sample-barcoded 5' primer along with a J-beta primer mix. Using its own MiXCR run on the 5' RACE reads, TCRdb lists one record per CDR3 protein. Found here are some 1.5 million distinct CDR3 sequences, roughly 30% of them singletons; the top ten hold less than 9.5%. CDR3 length: 13 residues. V lost 5 bases to trimming and J lost 6 bases, with 13 bases between them. The chain joins TRBV12-3 or TRBV12-4 to TRBJ1-1, with D unclear. Sequencing used blood. The sequence was obtained from a young woman in good health. The CDR3 reads CASSPLRGAEAFF. The CDR3 nucleotides read TGTGCCAGCAGTCCCCTACGAGGTGCTGAAGCTTTCTTT.